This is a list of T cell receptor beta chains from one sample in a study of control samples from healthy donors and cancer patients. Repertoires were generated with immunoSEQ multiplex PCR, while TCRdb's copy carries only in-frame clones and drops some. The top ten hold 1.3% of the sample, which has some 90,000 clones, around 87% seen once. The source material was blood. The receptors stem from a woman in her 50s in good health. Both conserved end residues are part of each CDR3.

CSAIPNTEAFF	TRBJ1-1	11	TRBV20-1
CASSPRTAPGNTIYF	TRBJ1-3	15	TRBV19
CASSLVAGPWGGGYTF	TRBJ1-2	16	TRBV7-2
CASSSSEQFF	TRBJ2-1	10	TRBV12-3/TRBV12-4
CASSLLGEKPTGELFF	TRBJ2-2	16	TRBV28
CASTRTGQTEAFF	TRBJ1-1	13	TRBV21-1
CASSSGGNTEAFF	TRBJ1-1	13	TRBV6-2/TRBV6-3
CASSFTGENSPLHF	TRBJ1-6	14	TRBV9
CASTPGGGGSTDTQYF	TRBJ2-3	16	TRBV6-6
CATYASGGIDNEQFF	TRBJ2-1	15	TRBV7-2
CASSVVQGASGTGELFF	TRBJ2-2	17	TRBV9
CASSLARKQDNLDPGELFF	TRBJ2-2	19	TRBV11-3